This T cell receptor beta chain was identified in a study of monozygotic twins with inflammatory bowel disease. The CDR3 length is 19 residues. Looked up from germline, CDR1 is LNHNV and CDR2 is YYDKDF (reference sequence). PCR of TCRalpha and TCRbeta cDNA was nested, with two rounds of 16 and 9 cycles. No DNA is given; TCRdb re-called the 5' RACE reads and lists each CDR3 protein once. Its table records about 380,000 distinct CDR3 sequences. Note on this clonotype: As yet, its antigen is unknown.

Broader study findings: IBD patients showed reduced TCRbeta diversity (inverse Simpson) versus healthy co-twins. Extra variability in the repertoires of patients may have come from differing immunosuppressive treatments.

The sequenced sample was blood. J is TRBJ2-6 and V is TRBV15; TCRdb's D call, TRBD2, is unchecked because there is no DNA. This receptor was obtained from a human donor with ulcerative colitis or Crohn's disease, or a healthy co-twin of an affected twin (not recorded which). The CDR3 here is CATSRENPGLYSGANVLTF.